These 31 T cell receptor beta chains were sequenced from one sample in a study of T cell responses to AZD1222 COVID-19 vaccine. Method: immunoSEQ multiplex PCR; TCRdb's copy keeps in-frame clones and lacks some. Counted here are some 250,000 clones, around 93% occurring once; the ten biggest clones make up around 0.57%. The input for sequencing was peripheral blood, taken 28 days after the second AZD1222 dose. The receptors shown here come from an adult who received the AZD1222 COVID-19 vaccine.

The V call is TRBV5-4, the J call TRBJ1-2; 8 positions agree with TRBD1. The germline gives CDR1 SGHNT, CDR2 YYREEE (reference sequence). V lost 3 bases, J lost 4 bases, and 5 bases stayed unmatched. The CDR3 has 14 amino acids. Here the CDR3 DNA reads TGTGCCAGCAGCTGGGGACAGGTCGGCTATGGCTACACCTTC. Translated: CASSWGQVGYGYTF.

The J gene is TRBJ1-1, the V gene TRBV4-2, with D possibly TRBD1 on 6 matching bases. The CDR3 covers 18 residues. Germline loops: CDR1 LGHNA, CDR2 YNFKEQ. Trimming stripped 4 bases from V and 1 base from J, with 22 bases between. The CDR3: CASSPETRRGRGNTEAFF. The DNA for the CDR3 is TGTGCCAGCAGCCCAGAGACTAGAAGGGGCAGGGGGAACACTGAAGCTTTCTTT.

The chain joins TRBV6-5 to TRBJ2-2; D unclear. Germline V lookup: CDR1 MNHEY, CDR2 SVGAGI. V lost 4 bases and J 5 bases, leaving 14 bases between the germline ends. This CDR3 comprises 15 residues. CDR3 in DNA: TGTGCCAGCAGTTCCCTCGGTGGGGTTACCGGGGAGCTGTTTTTT. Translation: CASSSLGGVTGELFF.

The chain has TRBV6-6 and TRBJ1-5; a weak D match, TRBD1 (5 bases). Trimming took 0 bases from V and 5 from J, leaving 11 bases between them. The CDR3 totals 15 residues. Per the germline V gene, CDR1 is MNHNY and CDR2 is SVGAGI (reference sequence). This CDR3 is CASSYSLRGDQPQHF. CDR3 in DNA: TGTGCCAGCAGTTACTCGTTGAGGGGCGATCAGCCCCAGCATTTT.

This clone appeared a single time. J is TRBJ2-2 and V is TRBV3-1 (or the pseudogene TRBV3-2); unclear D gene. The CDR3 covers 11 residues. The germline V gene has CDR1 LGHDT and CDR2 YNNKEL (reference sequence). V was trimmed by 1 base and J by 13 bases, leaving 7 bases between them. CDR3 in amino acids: CASSQGTGLFF. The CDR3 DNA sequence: TGTGCCAGCAGCCAAGGGACGGGGCTGTTTTTT.

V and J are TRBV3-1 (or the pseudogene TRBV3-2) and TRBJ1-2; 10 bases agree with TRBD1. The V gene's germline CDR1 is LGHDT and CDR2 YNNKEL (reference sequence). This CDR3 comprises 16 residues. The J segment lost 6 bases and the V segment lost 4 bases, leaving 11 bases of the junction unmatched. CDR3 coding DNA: TGTGCCAGCAGCCCATTTTCGACAGGGGGCTCAAATGGCTACACCTTC. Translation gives CASSPFSTGGSNGYTF.

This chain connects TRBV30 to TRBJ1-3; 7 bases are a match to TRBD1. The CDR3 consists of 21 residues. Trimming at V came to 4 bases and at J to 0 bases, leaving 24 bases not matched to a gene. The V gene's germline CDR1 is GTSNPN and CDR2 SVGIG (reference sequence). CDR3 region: CAWIPPLDRLSTNFSGNTIYF. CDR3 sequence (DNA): TGTGCCTGGATTCCTCCCCTGGACAGGCTGAGTACCAACTTCTCTGGAAACACCATATATTTT.

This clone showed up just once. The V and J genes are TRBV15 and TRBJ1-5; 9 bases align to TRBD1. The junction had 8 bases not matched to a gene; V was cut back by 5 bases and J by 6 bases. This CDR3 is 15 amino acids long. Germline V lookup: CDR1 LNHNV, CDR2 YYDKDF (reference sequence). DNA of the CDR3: TGTGCCACCAGCGAGGACAGGGGAAGGGGTCAGCCCCAGCATTTT. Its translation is CATSEDRGRGQPQHF.

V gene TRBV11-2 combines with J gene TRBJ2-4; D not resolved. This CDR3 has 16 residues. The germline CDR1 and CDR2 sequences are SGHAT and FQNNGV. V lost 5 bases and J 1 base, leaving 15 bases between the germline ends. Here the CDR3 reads CASSLQWTGAKNIQYF. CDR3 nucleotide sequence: TGTGCCAGCAGCCTCCAATGGACCGGCGCCAAAAACATTCAGTACTTC.

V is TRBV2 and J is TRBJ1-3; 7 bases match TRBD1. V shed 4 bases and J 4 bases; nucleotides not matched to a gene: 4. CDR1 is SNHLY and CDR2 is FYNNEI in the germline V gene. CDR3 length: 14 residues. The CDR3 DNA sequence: TGTGCCAGCAGTGCGGACAGGAGGGGAAACACCATATATTTT. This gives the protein CASSADRRGNTIYF.

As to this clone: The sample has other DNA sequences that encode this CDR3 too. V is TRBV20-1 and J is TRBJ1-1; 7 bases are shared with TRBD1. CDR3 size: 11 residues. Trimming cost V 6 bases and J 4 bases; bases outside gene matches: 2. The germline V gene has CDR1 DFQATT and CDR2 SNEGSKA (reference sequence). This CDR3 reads CSANRGTEAFF. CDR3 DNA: TGCAGTGCCAACAGGGGCACTGAAGCTTTCTTT.

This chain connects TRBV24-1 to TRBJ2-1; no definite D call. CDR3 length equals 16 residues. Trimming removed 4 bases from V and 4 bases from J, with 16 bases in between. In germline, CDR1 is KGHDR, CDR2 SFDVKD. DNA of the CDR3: TGTGCCACCAGTGACCCCGACACACGCGCGTACAATGAGCAGTTCTTC. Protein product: CATSDPDTRAYNEQFF.

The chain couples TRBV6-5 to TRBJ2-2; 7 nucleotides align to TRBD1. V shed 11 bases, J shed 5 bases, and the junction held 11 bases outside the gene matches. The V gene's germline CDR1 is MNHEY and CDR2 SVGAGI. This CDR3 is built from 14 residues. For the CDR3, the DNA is TGTGCCGCCGAGTACAGGGGATTTACCGGGGAGCTGTTTTTT. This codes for CAAEYRGFTGELFF.

The CDR3 loop is CASSYAGGTNEKLFF. CDR3 sequence (DNA): TGTGCCAGCAGTTACGCTGGAGGAACTAATGAAAAACTGTTTTTT. The V and J genes are TRBV6-5 and TRBJ1-4; the D is unclear. Germline loops: CDR1 MNHEY, CDR2 SVGAGI. The CDR3 loop spans 15 amino acids. Deletions cut 2 bases from V and 1 base from J, with 8 bases between.

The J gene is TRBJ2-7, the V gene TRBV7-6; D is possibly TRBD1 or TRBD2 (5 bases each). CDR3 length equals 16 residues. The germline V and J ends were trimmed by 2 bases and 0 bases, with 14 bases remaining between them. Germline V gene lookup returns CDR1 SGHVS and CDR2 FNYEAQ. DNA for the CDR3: TGTGCCAGCAGCTTAAACCCCGATGGGGGCTCCTACGAGCAGTACTTC. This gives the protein CASSLNPDGGSYEQYF.

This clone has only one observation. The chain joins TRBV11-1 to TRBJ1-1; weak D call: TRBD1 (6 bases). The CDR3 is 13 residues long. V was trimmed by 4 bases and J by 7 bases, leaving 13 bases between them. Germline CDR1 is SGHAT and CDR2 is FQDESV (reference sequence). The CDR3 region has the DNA TGTGCCAGCAGCTCGGGGGGCTGGAGTGAAGCTTTCTTT. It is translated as CASSSGGWSEAFF.

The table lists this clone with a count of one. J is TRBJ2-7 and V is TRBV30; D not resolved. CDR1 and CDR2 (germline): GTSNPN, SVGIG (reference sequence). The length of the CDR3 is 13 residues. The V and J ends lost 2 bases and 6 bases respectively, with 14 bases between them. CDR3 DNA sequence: TGTGCCTGGAGTCCCTTACCCTATTCCGAGCAGTACTTC. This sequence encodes CAWSPLPYSEQYF.

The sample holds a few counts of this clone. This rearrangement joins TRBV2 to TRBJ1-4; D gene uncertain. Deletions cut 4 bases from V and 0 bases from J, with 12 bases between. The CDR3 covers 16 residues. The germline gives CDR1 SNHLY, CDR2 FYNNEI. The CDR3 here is CASSADSLATNEKLFF. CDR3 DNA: TGTGCCAGCAGTGCAGATTCCCTTGCAACTAATGAAAAACTGTTTTTT.

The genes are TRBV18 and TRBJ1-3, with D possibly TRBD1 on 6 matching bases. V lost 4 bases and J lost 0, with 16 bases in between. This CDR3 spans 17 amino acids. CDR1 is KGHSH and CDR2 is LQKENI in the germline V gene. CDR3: CASSRRPDSDSGNTIYF. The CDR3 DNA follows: TGTGCCAGCTCACGTCGGCCGGACAGCGACTCTGGAAACACCATATATTTT.

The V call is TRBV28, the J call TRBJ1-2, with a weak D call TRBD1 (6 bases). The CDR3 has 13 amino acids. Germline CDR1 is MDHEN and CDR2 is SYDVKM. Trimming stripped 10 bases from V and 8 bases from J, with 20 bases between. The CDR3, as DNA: TGTGCCACCAGAACGGGGGCCCAAGGGGGCTACACCTTC. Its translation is CATRTGAQGGYTF.

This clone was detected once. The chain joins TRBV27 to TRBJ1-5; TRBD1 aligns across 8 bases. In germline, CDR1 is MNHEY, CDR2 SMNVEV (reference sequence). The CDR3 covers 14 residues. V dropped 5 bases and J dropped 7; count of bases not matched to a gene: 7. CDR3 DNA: TGTGCCAGCAGTCCCCAGGGGGCGGAACAGCCCCAGCATTTT. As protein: CASSPQGAEQPQHF.

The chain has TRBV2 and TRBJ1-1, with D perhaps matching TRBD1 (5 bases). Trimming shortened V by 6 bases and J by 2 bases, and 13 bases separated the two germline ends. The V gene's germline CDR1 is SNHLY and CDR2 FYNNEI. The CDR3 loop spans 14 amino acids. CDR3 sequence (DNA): TGTGCCAGCAGAAGTTGGCAGGGCAACACTGAAGCTTTCTTT. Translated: CASRSWQGNTEAFF.

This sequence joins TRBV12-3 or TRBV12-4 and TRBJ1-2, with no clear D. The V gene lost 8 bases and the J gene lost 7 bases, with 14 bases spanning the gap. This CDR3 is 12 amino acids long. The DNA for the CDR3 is TGTGCCAGCGCTCTCTGGGCGAGTGGCTACACCTTC. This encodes CASALWASGYTF.

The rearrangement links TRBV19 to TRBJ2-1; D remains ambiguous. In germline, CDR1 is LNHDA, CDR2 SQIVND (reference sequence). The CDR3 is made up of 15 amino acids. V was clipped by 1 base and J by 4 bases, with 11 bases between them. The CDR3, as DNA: TGTGCCAGTAGTATAGGTCCCGCCCGATACAATGAGCAGTTCTTC. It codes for CASSIGPARYNEQFF.

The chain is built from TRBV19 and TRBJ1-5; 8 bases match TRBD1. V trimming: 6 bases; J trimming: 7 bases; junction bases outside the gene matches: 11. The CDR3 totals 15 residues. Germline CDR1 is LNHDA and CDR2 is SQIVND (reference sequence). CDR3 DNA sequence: TGTGCCAGTAGCCCTGGGACAGGTCGGAGGCAGCCCCAGCATTTT. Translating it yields CASSPGTGRRQPQHF.

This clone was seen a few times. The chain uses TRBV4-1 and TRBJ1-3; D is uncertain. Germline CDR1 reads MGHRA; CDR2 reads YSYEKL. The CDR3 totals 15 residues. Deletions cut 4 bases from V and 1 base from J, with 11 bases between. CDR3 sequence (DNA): TGCGCCAGCAGCCCCCGTCCGGGATCTGGAAACACCATATATTTT. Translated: CASSPRPGSGNTIYF.

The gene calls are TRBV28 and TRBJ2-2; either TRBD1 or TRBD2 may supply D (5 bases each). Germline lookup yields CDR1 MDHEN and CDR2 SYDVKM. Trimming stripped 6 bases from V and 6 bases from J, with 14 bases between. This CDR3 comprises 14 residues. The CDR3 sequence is CASRYATGPGELFF. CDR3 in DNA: TGTGCCAGCAGGTACGCAACGGGACCCGGGGAGCTGTTTTTT.

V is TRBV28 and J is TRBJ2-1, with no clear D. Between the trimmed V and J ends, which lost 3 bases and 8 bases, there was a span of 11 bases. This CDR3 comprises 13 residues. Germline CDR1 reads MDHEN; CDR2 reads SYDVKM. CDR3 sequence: CASSFVGIHEQFF. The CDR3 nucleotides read TGTGCCAGCAGTTTTGTGGGAATCCATGAGCAGTTCTTC.

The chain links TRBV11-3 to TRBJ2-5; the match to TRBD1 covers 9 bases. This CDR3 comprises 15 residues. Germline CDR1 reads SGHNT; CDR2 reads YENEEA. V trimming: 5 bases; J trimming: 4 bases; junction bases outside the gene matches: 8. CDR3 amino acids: CASSKGTGFGETQYF. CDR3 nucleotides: TGTGCCAGCAGCAAAGGGACAGGGTTCGGAGAGACCCAGTACTTC.

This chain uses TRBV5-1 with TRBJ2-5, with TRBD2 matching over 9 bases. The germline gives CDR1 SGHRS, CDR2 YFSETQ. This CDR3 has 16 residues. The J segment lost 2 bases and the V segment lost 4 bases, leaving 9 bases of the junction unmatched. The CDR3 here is CASSRSGGTEQETQYF. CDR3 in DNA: TGCGCCAGCAGCCGTAGCGGGGGAACGGAACAAGAGACCCAGTACTTC. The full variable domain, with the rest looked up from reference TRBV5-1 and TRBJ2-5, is KAGVTQTPRYLIKTRGQQVTLSCSPISGHRSVSWYQQTPGQGLQFLFEYFSETQRNKGNFPGRFSGRQFSNSRSEMNVSTLELGDSALYLCASSRSGGTEQETQYFGPGTRLLVL.

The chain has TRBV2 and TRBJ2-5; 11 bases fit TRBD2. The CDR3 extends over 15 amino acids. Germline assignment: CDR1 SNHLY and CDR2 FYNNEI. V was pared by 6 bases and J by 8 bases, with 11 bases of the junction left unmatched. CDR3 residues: CASRAGLAGEVTQYF. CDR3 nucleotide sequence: TGTGCCAGCAGGGCCGGACTAGCGGGTGAGGTCACCCAGTACTTC.